The 9 T cell receptor beta chains given below trace back to one sample, sequenced in a study of T cell responses to AZD1222 COVID-19 vaccine. Assay: immunoSEQ multiplex PCR; the TCRdb copy retains only in-frame clones and omits some. This sample has 200,000 or so clones; around 93% occur once, and the top ten carry approximately 9.6%. The sequencing here drew on peripheral blood, taken on day 0 of AZD1222 vaccination. Receptors originate from an adult in good health.

The genes are TRBV6-5 and TRBJ2-7; D is perhaps TRBD2 (6 bases). Germline values: CDR1 MNHEY, CDR2 SVGAGI. CDR3 length: 14 residues. V was shortened by 6 bases and J by 7 bases, with 19 bases between the two germline ends. The CDR3 loop reads CASSPELASPEQYF. As DNA, the CDR3 is TGTGCCAGCAGCCCAGAGCTAGCGAGTCCGGAGCAGTACTTC.

The V call is TRBV2, the J call TRBJ2-7; 9 bases match TRBD1. The V gene end was trimmed by 8 bases and the J gene end by 3 bases; junction bases not matched to a gene: 5. Germline V gene sequence: CDR1 SNHLY, CDR2 FYNNEI. The CDR3 is 13 residues long. The CDR3 region is CASGDRVNYEQYF. The CDR3 nucleotides read TGTGCCAGCGGGGACAGGGTGAACTACGAGCAGTACTTC.

The V call is TRBV12-3 or TRBV12-4, the J call TRBJ2-1; D is perhaps TRBD1 (5 bases). The CDR3 contains 13 residues. Trimming removed 7 bases from V and 2 bases from J, with 9 bases in between. As DNA, the CDR3 is TGTGCCAGCAAGGGGTGGGCCTACAATGAGCAGTTCTTC. Protein sequence: CASKGWAYNEQFF.

This clone has a single count. The chain couples TRBV13 to TRBJ2-5; a possible D gene is TRBD2 (6 bases). Germline CDR1 is PRHDT and CDR2 is FYEKMQ (reference sequence). The CDR3 spans 16 residues. Trimming pared 1 base from V and 2 bases from J, leaving 14 bases between. This CDR3 is CASSLELAALQETQYF. CDR3 sequence (DNA): TGTGCCAGCAGCTTAGAGTTAGCGGCCTTACAAGAGACCCAGTACTTC.

This rearrangement joins TRBV2 to TRBJ2-1; the match to TRBD1 covers 9 bases. V lost 6 bases, J lost 5 bases, and 8 bases stayed unmatched. Germline-derived CDR1 and CDR2 are SNHLY and FYNNEI. The CDR3 sequence is 15 residues long. The CDR3 nucleotides are TGTGCCAGCAGACCTAGGACAGGGGTTGACAATGAGCAGTTCTTC. Protein sequence: CASRPRTGVDNEQFF.

V and J are TRBV2 and TRBJ1-2; 9 positions agree with TRBD1. From germline, CDR1 is SNHLY and CDR2 FYNNEI. J was trimmed by 7 bases and V by 6 bases; bases with no gene match: 9. The CDR3 has 14 amino acids. CDR3 nucleotides: TGTGCCAGCAGGGGACAGGGCACTTGGCGTGGCTACACCTTC. Protein: CASRGQGTWRGYTF.

The rearrangement joins TRBV10-2 to TRBJ2-2; the D is unclear. The CDR3 has 11 amino acids. V was cut by 6 bases and J by 4 bases, with 3 bases left in between. Per the germline V gene, CDR1 is WSHSY and CDR2 is SAAADI. The CDR3 sequence is CASRSTGELFF. The CDR3 nucleotides are TGCGCCAGCAGGTCCACCGGGGAGCTGTTTTTT.

The chain joins TRBV2 to TRBJ2-5; the match to TRBD2 covers 11 bases. The CDR3 has 18 residues. The V gene end was trimmed by 1 base and the J gene end by 2 bases; junction bases not matched to a gene: 9. CDR1 is SNHLY, CDR2 FYNNEI, per germline. The CDR3 reads CASSEEGLADPGQETQYF. DNA for the CDR3: TGTGCCAGCAGTGAAGAGGGACTAGCGGACCCCGGGCAAGAGACCCAGTACTTC.

This chain links TRBV7-9 with TRBJ2-3, with a possible D match to TRBD2 (5 bases). Germline CDR1 is SEHNR and CDR2 is FQNEAQ (reference sequence). Trimming took 5 bases from V and 1 from J, leaving 16 bases between them. The CDR3 is 16 amino acids. CDR3 sequence reads: CASSERDREGTDTQYF. Here the CDR3 DNA reads TGTGCCAGCAGCGAACGGGATAGGGAAGGCACAGATACGCAGTATTTT.